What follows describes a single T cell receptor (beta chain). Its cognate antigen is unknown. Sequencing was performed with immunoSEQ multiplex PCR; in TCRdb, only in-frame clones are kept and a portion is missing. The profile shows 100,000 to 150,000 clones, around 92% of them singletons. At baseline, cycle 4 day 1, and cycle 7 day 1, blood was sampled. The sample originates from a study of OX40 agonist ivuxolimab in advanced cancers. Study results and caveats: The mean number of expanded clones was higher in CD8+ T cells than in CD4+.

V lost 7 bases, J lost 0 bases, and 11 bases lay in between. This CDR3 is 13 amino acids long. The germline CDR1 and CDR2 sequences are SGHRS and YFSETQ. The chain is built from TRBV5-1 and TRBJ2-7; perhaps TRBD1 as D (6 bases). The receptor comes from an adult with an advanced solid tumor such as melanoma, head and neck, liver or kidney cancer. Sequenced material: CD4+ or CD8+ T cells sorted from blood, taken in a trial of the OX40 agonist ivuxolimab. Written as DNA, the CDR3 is TGCGCCAGCCGGGACACGAGCTCCTACGAGCAGTACTTC. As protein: CASRDTSSYEQYF. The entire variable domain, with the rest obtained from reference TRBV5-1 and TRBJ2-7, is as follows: KAGVTQTPRYLIKTRGQQVTLSCSPISGHRSVSWYQQTPGQGLQFLFEYFSETQRNKGNFPGRFSGRQFSNSRSEMNVSTLELGDSALYLCASRDTSSYEQYFGPGTRLTVT.